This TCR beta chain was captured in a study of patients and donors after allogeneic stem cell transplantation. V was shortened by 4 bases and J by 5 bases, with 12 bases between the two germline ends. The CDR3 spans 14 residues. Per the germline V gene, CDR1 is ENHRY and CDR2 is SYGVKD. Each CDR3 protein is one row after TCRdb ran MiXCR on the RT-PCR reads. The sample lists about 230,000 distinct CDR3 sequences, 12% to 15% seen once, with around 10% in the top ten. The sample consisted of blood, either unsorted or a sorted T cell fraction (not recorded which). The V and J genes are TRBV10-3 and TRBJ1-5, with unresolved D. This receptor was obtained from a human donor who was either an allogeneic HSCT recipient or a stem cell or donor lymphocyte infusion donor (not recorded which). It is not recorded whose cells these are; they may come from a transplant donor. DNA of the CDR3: TGTGCCATCAGTGTTACGGCCGAGCATCAGCCCCAGCATTTT. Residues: CAISVTAEHQPQHF.